Given below is one T cell receptor (beta chain) in context. With 60 Vbeta and 13 Jbeta primers, the PCR was carried out. Sequencing used immunoSEQ multiplex PCR; TCRdb keeps in-frame clones, though not all of them. The table lists roughly 180,000 clones, approximately 80% of them singletons. These data are taken from a study of cytomegalovirus exposure and HLA in healthy donors. CDR1 is SNHLY, CDR2 FYNNEI, per germline. There are 12 residues in the CDR3. V lost 6 bases to trimming and J lost 3 bases; unmatched junction nucleotides: 0. The V gene is TRBV2, the J gene TRBJ2-5, with 8 bases identical to TRBD1. The clonotype originates from a woman under 30 in good health and CMV-seropositive. The sequencing input was PBMCs. The CDR3 DNA is TGTGCCAGCAGGACAGGGGAAGAGACCCAGTACTTC. Its translation: CASRTGEETQYF.